Listed below are T cell receptor beta chains from one sample, sequenced in a study of blood T cell repertoires in COVID-19. The repertoire was sequenced with immunoSEQ multiplex PCR; TCRdb's copy has only in-frame clones and lacks some. Altogether around 200,000 clones are present, roughly 80% being singletons, with the ten largest covering around 5.4%. Sequenced sample: peripheral blood. The origin of the receptors is a human donor in a cohort sampled during active COVID-19. Both conserved end residues are part of each CDR3. Each record gives: clone size, V gene, J gene, D gene, CDR3 protein, CDR3 DNA. A D gene is named only where the DNA matches it firmly. Clone size is shown for a subset of rows, as once, few, many or a class of expanded clone.

>NA|TRBV7-2|TRBJ1-5|NA
CASSPDFNQPQHF
TGTGCCAGCAGCCCCGACTTCAATCAGCCCCAGCATTTT
>NA|TRBV5-1|TRBJ2-7|TRBD1
CASSLTGGWNEQYF
TGCGCCAGCAGCCTCACAGGGGGCTGGAACGAGCAGTACTTC
>NA|TRBV5-1|TRBJ1-1|NA
CASSNGQIMNTEAFF
TGCGCCAGCAGCAACGGACAGATCATGAACACTGAAGCTTTCTTT
>NA|TRBV3-1/TRBV3-2|TRBJ2-7|TRBD1
CASSQETGLTYEQYF
TGTGCCAGCAGCCAAGAGACAGGGTTGACCTACGAGCAGTACTTC
>NA|TRBV2|TRBJ2-5|NA
CASSDFQKTQYF
TGTGCCAGCAGTGATTTTCAGAAGACCCAGTACTTC
>NA|TRBV4-1|TRBJ1-2|NA
CASSQDRGTVILGGYTF
TGCGCCAGCAGCCAAGATCGGGGGACCGTCATTTTAGGTGGCTACACCTTC
>NA|TRBV18|TRBJ1-2|TRBD1
CASSPPTGPFYGYTF
TGTGCCAGCTCACCACCGACAGGGCCTTTCTATGGCTACACCTTC
>NA|TRBV29-1|TRBJ2-1|TRBD2
CSPGGGSDEQFF
TGCAGCCCTGGAGGCGGGAGCGATGAGCAGTTCTTC
>once|TRBV7-2|TRBJ2-7|TRBD2
CASSWGGAGGYEQYF
TGTGCCAGCAGCTGGGGAGGCGCGGGAGGGTACGAGCAGTACTTC
>NA|TRBV28|TRBJ2-7|TRBD2
CASSSVQTSGSNEQYF
TGTGCCAGCAGTTCGGTCCAGACTAGCGGGAGCAACGAGCAGTACTTC
>NA|TRBV28|TRBJ2-7|NA
CASSPQGLEQYF
TGTGCCAGCAGTCCACAGGGTCTCGAGCAGTACTTC
>NA|TRBV12-5|TRBJ1-1|TRBD1
CASGNPSGTGGTEAFF
TGTGCTAGTGGTAATCCCTCCGGGACAGGGGGCACTGAAGCTTTCTTT
>NA|TRBV4-2|TRBJ1-2|NA
CASSQGVIADDLTWGGYTF
TGTGCCAGCAGCCAAGGGGTTATAGCGGACGACCTCACCTGGGGTGGCTACACCTTC
>NA|TRBV28|TRBJ2-7|NA
CASSPGHDYEQYF
TGTGCCAGCAGCCCGGGACATGACTACGAGCAGTACTTC
>NA|TRBV7-8|TRBJ2-2|TRBD2
CASSSNSGRGTGELFF
TGTGCCAGCAGCTCTAATAGCGGGAGGGGCACCGGGGAGCTGTTTTTT
>NA|TRBV30|TRBJ2-3|TRBD2
CAWRELATSTDTQYF
TGTGCCTGGAGGGAACTAGCGACTAGCACAGATACGCAGTATTTT
>NA|TRBV19|TRBJ2-7|TRBD2
CASSIAGGSYEQYF
TGTGCCAGTAGTATAGCGGGAGGCTCCTACGAGCAGTACTTC
>NA|TRBV29-1|TRBJ2-7|NA
CSVEGGPGWRDEQYF
TGCAGCGTTGAAGGCGGTCCAGGGTGGAGGGACGAGCAGTACTTC
>NA|TRBV4-1|TRBJ2-1|TRBD2
CASSQGTSGYNEQFF
TGCGCCAGCAGCCAAGGGACTAGCGGCTACAATGAGCAGTTCTTC
>NA|TRBV2|TRBJ2-7|NA
CASRGAGSAEQYF
TGTGCCAGCAGGGGGGCAGGTTCGGCCGAGCAGTACTTC
>NA|TRBV18|TRBJ1-5|NA
CASSPGGVYNQPQHF
TGTGCCAGCTCCCCGGGGGGGGTTTATAATCAGCCCCAGCATTTT
>NA|TRBV7-3|TRBJ1-2|NA
CASSSSPGSINGYTF
TGTGCCAGCAGCTCTTCCCCCGGGAGCATTAACGGCTACACCTTC
>NA|TRBV27|TRBJ1-2|NA
CASSLSIQTSYGYTF
TGTGCCAGCAGTTTATCGATACAGACCTCGTATGGCTACACCTTC
>NA|TRBV19|TRBJ1-3|TRBD1
CASSDPGQISGNTIYF
TGTGCCAGTAGTGACCCGGGACAGATATCTGGAAACACCATATATTTT
>NA|TRBV25-1|TRBJ1-4|TRBD1
CASSGPGQNEKLFF
TGTGCCAGCAGTGGACCGGGACAGAATGAAAAACTGTTTTTT
>few|TRBV7-3|TRBJ2-3|TRBD2
CASSSAPGRESRTDTQYF
TGTGCCAGCAGCTCCGCCCCAGGGCGGGAGTCACGCACAGATACGCAGTATTTT
>NA|TRBV27|TRBJ2-7|NA
CASSLSDAGSWDEQYF
TGTGCCAGCAGTTTATCGGACGCGGGGTCCTGGGACGAGCAGTACTTC
>NA|TRBV11-3|TRBJ2-7|TRBD2
CASSFGSGRGYEQYF
TGTGCCAGCAGCTTCGGTAGCGGGAGAGGCTACGAGCAGTACTTC
>once|TRBV5-1|TRBJ2-1|TRBD2
CASSPVPSGSSYNEQFF
TGCGCCAGCAGCCCAGTTCCGAGCGGGAGCTCCTACAATGAGCAGTTCTTC
>NA|TRBV30|TRBJ2-1|TRBD2
CAWSADLLAGVEQFF
TGTGCCTGGAGTGCCGACTTACTAGCGGGAGTTGAGCAGTTCTTC
>NA|TRBV7-9|TRBJ2-3|NA
CASSLAGLYTDTQYF
TGTGCCAGCAGCTTAGCGGGACTGTACACAGATACGCAGTATTTT
>NA|TRBV7-2|TRBJ2-4|TRBD2
CASSSWTSGRQGNIQYF
TGTGCCAGCAGCAGCTGGACTAGCGGGAGGCAGGGAAACATTCAGTACTTC
>once|TRBV6-2/TRBV6-3|TRBJ2-4|NA
CASSYNPARNIQYF
TGTGCCAGCAGTTACAACCCCGCGCGTAACATTCAGTACTTC
>NA|TRBV19|TRBJ1-1|TRBD1
CASSNQRQGRTEAFF
TGTGCCAGTAGTAATCAACGACAGGGTAGGACTGAAGCTTTCTTT
>NA|TRBV7-2|TRBJ2-3|NA
CASSSLGAGTRNTDTQYF
TGTGCCAGCAGCTCTTTGGGGGCCGGGACCCGAAACACAGATACGCAGTATTTT
>few|TRBV7-9|TRBJ2-7|NA
CASSLVPSSYEQYF
TGTGCCAGCAGCTTAGTCCCGAGCTCCTACGAGCAGTACTTC
>NA|TRBV9|TRBJ1-4|TRBD1
CASSGGQDEKLFF
TGTGCCAGCAGCGGGGGACAGGATGAAAAACTGTTTTTT
>NA|TRBV15|TRBJ1-1|NA
CATSRDTGDTEAFF
TGTGCCACCAGCAGAGATACCGGGGACACTGAAGCTTTCTTT
>NA|TRBV6-4|TRBJ2-7|NA
CASSDSGGRRTSYEQYF
TGTGCCAGCAGTGACTCGGGAGGAAGACGGACCTCCTACGAGCAGTACTTC
>NA|TRBV5-5|TRBJ1-4|TRBD1
CASSLIDRGYEKLFF
TGTGCCAGCAGCTTGATCGACAGGGGGTATGAAAAACTGTTTTTT
>NA|TRBV5-1|TRBJ2-7|TRBD1
CASSSQPAGGYEQYF
TGCGCCAGCAGCTCCCAACCGGCAGGGGGTTACGAGCAGTACTTC
>NA|TRBV6-2/TRBV6-3|TRBJ2-7|TRBD1
CASSRAGGSYEQYF
TGTGCCAGCAGCCGGGCAGGGGGCTCCTACGAGCAGTACTTC
>once|TRBV6-1|TRBJ1-2|NA
CASSEGAGEAGYGYTF
TGTGCCAGCAGTGAAGGGGCCGGGGAGGCTGGCTATGGCTACACCTTC
>NA|TRBV6-4|TRBJ1-1|TRBD1
CASSAGTGLTFF
TGTGCCAGCAGTGCCGGGACAGGCCTAACGTTCTTT
>NA|TRBV27|TRBJ2-7|NA
CASSLDGSSYEQYF
TGTGCCAGCAGTTTAGACGGGAGCTCCTACGAGCAGTACTTC
>NA|TRBV24-1|TRBJ2-1|NA
CATSDRDSGGYNEQFF
TGTGCCACCAGTGACCGGGACAGCGGGGGTTACAATGAGCAGTTCTTC
>NA|TRBV7-8|TRBJ1-1|NA
CASSLRRQGSGNTEAFF
TGTGCCAGCAGCTTAAGGCGGCAGGGTAGTGGGAACACTGAAGCTTTCTTT
>NA|TRBV18|TRBJ1-1|TRBD1
CASSQDRVTEAFF
TGTGCCAGCTCACAGGACAGGGTCACTGAAGCTTTCTTT
>NA|TRBV5-1|TRBJ2-7|TRBD1
CASSLARDRHIYEQYF
TGCGCCAGCAGCTTGGCCCGGGACAGACACATCTACGAGCAGTACTTC
>NA|TRBV24-1|TRBJ1-5|NA
CATSDNRGNQPQHF
TGTGCCACCAGTGACAACAGGGGCAATCAGCCCCAGCATTTT